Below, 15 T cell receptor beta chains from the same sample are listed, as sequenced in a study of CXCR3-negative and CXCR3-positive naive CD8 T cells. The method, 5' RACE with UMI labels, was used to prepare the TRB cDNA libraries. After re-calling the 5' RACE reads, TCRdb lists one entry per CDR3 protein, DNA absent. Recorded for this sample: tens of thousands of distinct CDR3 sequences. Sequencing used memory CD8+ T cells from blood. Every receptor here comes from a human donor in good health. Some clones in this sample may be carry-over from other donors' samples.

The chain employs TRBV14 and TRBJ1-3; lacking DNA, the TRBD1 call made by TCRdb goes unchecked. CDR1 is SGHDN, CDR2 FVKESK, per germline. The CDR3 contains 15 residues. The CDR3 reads CASSQIDLAGDTIYF.

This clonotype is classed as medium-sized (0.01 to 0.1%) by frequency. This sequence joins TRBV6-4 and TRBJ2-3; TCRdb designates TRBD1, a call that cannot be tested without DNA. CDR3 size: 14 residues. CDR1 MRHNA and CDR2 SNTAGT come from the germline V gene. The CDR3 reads CASSVGGGTDTQYF.

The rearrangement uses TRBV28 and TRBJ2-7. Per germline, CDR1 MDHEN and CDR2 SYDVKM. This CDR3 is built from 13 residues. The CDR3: CASSLPGSYEQYF. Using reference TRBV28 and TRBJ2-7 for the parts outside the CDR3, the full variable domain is DVKVTQSSRYLVKRTGEKVFLECVQDMDHENMFWYRQDPGLGLRLIYFSYDVKMKEKGDIPEGYSVSREKKERFSLILESASTNQTSMYLCASSLPGSYEQYFGPGTRLTVT.

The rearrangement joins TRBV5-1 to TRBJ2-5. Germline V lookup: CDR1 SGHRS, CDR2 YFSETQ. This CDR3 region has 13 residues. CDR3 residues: CASSSGQEETQYF.

CDR3 loop: CASSLSETGGSPLHF. The rearrangement joins TRBV27 to TRBJ1-6. This CDR3 has 15 amino acids. Germline values: CDR1 MNHEY, CDR2 SMNVEV (reference sequence).

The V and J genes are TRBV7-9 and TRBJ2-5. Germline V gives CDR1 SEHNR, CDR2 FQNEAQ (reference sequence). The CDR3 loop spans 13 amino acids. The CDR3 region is CASSPIRQETQYF.

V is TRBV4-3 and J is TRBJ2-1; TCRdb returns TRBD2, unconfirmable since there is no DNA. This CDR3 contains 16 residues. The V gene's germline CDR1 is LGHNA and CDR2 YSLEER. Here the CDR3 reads CASSQGGTSEWDEQFF.

The CDR3 reads CASSPFGTWRNSGLDEQFF. The chain uses TRBV3-1 and TRBJ2-1; the TCRdb call, TRBD2, lacks DNA for checking. This CDR3 contains 19 residues. CDR1 and CDR2 (germline): LGHDT, YNNKEL (reference sequence).

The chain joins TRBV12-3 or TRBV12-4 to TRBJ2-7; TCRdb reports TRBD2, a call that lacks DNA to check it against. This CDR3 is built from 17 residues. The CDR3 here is CASSSPGLAGVWPEQYF.

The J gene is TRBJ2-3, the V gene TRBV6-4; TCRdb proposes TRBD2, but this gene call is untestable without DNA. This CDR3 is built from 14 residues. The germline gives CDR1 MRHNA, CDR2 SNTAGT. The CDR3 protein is CASSERGGTDTQYF.

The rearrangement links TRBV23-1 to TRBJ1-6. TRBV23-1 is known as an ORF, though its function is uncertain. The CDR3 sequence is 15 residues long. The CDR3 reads CASSQSRRNNSPLHF.

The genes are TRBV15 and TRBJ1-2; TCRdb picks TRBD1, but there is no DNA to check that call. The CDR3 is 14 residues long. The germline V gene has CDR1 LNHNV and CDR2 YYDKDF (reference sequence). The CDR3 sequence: CATSHETGRHGYTF.

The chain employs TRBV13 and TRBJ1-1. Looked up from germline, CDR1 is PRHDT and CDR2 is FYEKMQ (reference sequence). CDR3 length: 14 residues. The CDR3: CASSFRGPQTEAFF.

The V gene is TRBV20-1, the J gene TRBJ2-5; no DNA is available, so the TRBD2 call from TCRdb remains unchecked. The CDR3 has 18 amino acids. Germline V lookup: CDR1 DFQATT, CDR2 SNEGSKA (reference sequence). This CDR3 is CSARDLTSGRAFQETQYF.

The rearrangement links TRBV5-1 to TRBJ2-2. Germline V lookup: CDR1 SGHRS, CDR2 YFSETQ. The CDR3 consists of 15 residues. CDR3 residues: CASSILSSDTGELFF.